The clone carrying this TCR beta chain was observed at least ten times. Its target is unknown. This CDR3 spans 10 amino acids. The V gene lost 2 bases and the J gene lost 9 bases, with 2 bases spanning the gap. From germline, CDR1 is SEHNR and CDR2 FQNEAQ (reference sequence). The data are from a study of neurological immune-mediated disorders. Broader study findings: No expanded-clone CDR3 amino acid sequence recurred across subjects, suggesting private TCR-beta repertoires.

5'RACE employing 10-nucleotide random UMIs yielded the cDNA. A single record per CDR3 protein comes from TCRdb applying MiXCR to the 5' RACE reads. Among about 53,000 distinct CDR3 sequences listed, roughly 17% were seen once. Healthy controls were blood bank volunteers in Maryland, USA. The J gene is TRBJ2-1, the V gene TRBV7-9; no firm D call. The source of this sequence is a man aged 60 to 75 in good health. The sample taken for sequencing was PBMCs. CDR3 protein: CASSLLEQFF. Written as DNA, the CDR3 is TGTGCCAGCAGCTTACTTGAGCAGTTCTTC. The whole variable domain, filled in from reference TRBV7-9 and TRBJ2-1, reads DTGVSQNPRHKITKRGQNVTFRCDPISEHNRLYWYRQTLGQGPEFLTYFQNEAQLEKSRLLSDRFSAERPKGSFSTLEIQRTEQGDSAMYLCASSLLEQFFGPGTRLTVL.